This TCR beta chain came from a study of regulatory T cells in long-lasting Graves disease. Trimming cost V 1 base and J 2 bases, with 12 bases left between them. This CDR3 has 16 residues. Germline CDR1 is LGHDT and CDR2 is YNNKEL (reference sequence). HTBI primers from iRepertoire and Arm-PCR of CDR3 regions yielded the TCR beta libraries. TCRdb fed the multiplex PCR reads into MiXCR, producing one record per CDR3 protein. Among under 800,000 distinct CDR3 sequences listed, 16% were seen once. Time point defined: newly diagnosed GD, antithyroid drugs for less than 3 months. RNA from PBMCs was the source of the TCR library. The same sample was also studied in work on T cells in Graves' hyperthyroidism and ophthalmopathy. That work states: RT-PCR in the first round (using the HTBI primer set) targeted the TCR CDR3.

The chain uses TRBV3-1 and TRBJ1-3; D is perhaps TRBD1 (6 bases). The specimen was peripheral blood mononuclear cells (PBMCs), collected at new diagnosis, from a patient treated with antithyroid drugs. The TCR originated in a young woman with Graves disease. The CDR3 nucleotides are TGTGCCAGCAGCCAAGTCGGGGGCGCAACTGGAAACACCATATATTTT. Its translation: CASSQVGGATGNTIYF.